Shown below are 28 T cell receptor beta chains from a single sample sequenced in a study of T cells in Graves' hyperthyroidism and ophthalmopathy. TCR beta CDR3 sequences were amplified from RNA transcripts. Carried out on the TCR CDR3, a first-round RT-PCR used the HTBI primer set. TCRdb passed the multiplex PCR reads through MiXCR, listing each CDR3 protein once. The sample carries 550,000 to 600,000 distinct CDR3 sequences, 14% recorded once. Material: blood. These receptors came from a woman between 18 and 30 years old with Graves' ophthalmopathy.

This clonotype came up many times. CDR3 amino acids: CAWSYVRGDNEQFF. The CDR3 bases are TGTGCCTGGAGTTACGTTCGTGGAGACAATGAGCAGTTCTTC. This sequence joins TRBV30 and TRBJ2-1; D remains unclear. Per germline, CDR1 GTSNPN and CDR2 SVGIG (reference sequence). Deletions cut 2 bases from V and 5 bases from J, with 13 bases between. The CDR3 is 14 amino acids.

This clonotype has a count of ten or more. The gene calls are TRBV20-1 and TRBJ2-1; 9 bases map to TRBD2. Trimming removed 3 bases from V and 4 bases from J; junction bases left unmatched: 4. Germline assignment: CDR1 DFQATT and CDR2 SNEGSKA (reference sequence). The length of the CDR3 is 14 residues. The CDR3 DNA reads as TGCAGTGCTAGGGGCGGGGGGGCATACAATGAGCAGTTCTTC. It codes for CSARGGGAYNEQFF.

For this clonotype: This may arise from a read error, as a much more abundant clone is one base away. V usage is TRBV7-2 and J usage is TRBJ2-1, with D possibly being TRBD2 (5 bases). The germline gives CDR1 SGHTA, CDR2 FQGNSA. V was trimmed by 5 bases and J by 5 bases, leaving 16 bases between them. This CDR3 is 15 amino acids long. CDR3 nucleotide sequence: TGTGCCAGCAGCAAGGGAGCTGGCGGAAACAATGAGCAGTTCTTC. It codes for CASSKGAGGNNEQFF.

Here the CDR3 DNA reads TGTGCCAGCAGTTTAGCGTACCGGGACTCCGGTTTTCAGTACTTC. Translating it yields CASSLAYRDSGFQYF. The V gene is TRBV12-3 or TRBV12-4, the J gene TRBJ2-5; maybe TRBD2 (6 bases). The CDR3 runs 15 residues. Trimming removed 0 bases from V and 11 bases from J, with 19 bases in between.

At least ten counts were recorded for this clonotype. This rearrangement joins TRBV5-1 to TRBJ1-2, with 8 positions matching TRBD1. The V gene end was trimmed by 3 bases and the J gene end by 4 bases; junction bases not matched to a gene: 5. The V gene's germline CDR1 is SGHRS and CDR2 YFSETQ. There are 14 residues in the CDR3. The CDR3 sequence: CASSSTGEPYGYTF. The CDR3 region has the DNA TGCGCCAGCAGCTCGACAGGGGAGCCCTATGGCTACACCTTC.

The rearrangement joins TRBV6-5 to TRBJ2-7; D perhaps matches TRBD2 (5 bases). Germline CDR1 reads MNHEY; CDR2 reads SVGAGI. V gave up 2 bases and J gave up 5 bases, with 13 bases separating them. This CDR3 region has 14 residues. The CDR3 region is CASSYTRYGNEQYF. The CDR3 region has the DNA TGTGCCAGCAGTTACACGCGTTACGGGAACGAGCAGTACTTC.

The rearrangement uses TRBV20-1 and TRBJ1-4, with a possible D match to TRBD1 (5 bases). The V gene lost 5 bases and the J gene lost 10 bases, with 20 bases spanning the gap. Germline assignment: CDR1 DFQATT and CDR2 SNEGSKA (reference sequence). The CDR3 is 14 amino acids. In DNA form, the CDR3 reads TGCAGTGCTCCGGGGCAAGCTGGATCCGGAAAACTGTTTTTT. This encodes CSAPGQAGSGKLFF.

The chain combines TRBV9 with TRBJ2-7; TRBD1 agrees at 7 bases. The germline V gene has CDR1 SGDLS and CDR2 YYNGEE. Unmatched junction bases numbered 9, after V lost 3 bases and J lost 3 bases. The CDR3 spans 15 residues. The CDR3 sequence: CASSAPATGSYEQYF. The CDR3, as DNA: TGTGCCAGCAGCGCGCCTGCGACAGGGAGCTACGAGCAGTACTTC.

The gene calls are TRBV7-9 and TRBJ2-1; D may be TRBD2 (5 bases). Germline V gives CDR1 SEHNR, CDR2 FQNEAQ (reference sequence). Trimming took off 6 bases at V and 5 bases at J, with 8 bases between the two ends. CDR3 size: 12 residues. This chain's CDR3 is CASRLGNNEQFF. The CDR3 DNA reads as TGTGCCAGCAGACTAGGGAACAATGAGCAGTTCTTC.

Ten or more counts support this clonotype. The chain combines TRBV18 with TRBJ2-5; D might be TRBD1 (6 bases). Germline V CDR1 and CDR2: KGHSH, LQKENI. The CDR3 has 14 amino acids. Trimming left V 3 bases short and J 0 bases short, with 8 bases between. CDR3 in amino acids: CASSPRDNQETQYF. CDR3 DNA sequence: TGTGCCAGCTCACCCCGGGACAACCAAGAGACCCAGTACTTC.

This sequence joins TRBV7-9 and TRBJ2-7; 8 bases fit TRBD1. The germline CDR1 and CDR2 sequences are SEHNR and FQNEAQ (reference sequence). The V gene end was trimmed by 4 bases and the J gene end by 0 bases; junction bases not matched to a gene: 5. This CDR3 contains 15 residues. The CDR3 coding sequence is TGTGCCAGCAGCTCAACGGGACAGGACTCCTACGAGCAGTACTTC. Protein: CASSSTGQDSYEQYF.

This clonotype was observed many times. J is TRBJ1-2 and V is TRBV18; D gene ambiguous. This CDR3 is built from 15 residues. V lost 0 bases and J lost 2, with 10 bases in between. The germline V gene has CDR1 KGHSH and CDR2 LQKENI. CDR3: CASSPPWEVNYGYTF. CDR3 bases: TGTGCCAGCTCACCACCCTGGGAGGTCAACTATGGCTACACCTTC.

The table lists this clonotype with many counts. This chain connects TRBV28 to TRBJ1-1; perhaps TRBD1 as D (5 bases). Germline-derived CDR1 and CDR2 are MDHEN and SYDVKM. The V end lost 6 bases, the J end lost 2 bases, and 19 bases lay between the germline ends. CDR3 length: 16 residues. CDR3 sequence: CASSPPGAHTNTEAFF. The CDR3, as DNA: TGTGCCAGCAGCCCACCCGGGGCACATACTAACACTGAAGCTTTCTTT.

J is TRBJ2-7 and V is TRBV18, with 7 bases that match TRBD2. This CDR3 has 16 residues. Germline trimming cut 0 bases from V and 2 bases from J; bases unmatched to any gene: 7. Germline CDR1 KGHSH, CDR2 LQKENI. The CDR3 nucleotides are TGTGCCAGCTCACCACCGGGTAGCGGGCATACCTACGAGCAGTACTTC. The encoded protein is CASSPPGSGHTYEQYF.

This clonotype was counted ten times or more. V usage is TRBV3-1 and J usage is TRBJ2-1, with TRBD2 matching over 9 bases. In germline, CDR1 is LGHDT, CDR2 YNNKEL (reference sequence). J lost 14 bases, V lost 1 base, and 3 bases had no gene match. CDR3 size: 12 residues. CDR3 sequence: CASSQGGTSKFF. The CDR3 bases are TGTGCCAGCAGCCAAGGGGGGACTAGCAAGTTCTTC.

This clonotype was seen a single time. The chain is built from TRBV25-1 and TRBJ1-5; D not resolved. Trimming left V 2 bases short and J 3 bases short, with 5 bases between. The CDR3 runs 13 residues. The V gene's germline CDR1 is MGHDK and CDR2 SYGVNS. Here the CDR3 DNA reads TGTGCCAGCAGTGAAAATGTCAATCAGCCCCAGCATTTT. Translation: CASSENVNQPQHF.

The CDR3 loop reads CASSTSLAGGAQETQYF. The CDR3 DNA sequence: TGTGCCAGCAGCACCAGCCTAGCGGGAGGGGCCCAAGAGACCCAGTACTTC. The chain employs TRBV11-2 and TRBJ2-5; the match to TRBD2 covers 12 bases. Germline CDR1 and CDR2: SGHAT and FQNNGV. V lost 5 bases, J lost 1 base, and 8 bases stayed unmatched. The CDR3 covers 17 residues.

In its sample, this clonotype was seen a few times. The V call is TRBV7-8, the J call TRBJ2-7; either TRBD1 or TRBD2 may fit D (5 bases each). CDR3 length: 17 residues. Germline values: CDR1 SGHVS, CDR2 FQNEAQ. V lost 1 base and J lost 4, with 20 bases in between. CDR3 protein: CASSLGGAATSIYEQYF. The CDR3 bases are TGTGCCAGCAGCTTAGGAGGGGCAGCAACTTCCATTTACGAGCAGTACTTC.

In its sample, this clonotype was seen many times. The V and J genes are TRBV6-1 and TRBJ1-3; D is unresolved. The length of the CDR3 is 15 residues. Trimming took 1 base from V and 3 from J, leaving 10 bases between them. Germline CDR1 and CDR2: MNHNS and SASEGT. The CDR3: CASSEVWTDGNTIYF. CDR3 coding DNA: TGTGCCAGCAGTGAAGTTTGGACGGATGGAAACACCATATATTTT.

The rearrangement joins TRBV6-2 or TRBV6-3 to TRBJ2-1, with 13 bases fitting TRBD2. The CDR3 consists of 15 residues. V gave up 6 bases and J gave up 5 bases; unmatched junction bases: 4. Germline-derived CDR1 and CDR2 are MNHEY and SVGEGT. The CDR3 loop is CASRPGTSGNNEQFF. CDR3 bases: TGTGCCAGCAGACCCGGGACTAGCGGGAACAATGAGCAGTTCTTC.

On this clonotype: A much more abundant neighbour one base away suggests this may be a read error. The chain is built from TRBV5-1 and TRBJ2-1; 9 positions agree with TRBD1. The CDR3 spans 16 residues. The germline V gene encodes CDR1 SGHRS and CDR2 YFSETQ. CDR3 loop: CASSLAPGQGNNERFF. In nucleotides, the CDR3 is TGCGCCAGCAGCTTGGCCCCGGGACAGGGTAACAATGAGCGGTTCTTC.

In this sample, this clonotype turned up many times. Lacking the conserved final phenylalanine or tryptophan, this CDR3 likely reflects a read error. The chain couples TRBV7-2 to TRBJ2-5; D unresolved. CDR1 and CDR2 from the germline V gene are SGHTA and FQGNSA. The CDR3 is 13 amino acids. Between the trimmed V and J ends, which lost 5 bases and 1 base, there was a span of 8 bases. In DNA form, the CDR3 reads TGTGCCAGCAGCACCCGGACCCAAGAGACCCAGTACTTG. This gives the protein CASSTRTQETQYL.

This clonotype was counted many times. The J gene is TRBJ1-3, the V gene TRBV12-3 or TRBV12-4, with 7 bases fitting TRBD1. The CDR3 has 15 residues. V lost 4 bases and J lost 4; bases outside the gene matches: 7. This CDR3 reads CASSSGSTGGNTIYF. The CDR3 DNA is TGTGCCAGCAGTTCAGGATCGACAGGGGGAAACACCATATATTTT.

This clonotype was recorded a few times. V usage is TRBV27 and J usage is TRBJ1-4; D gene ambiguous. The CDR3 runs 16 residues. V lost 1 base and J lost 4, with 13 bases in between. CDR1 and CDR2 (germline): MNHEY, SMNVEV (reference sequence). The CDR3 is CASSLYPQNLNEKLFF. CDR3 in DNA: TGTGCCAGCAGTTTATATCCGCAGAACCTTAATGAAAAACTGTTTTTT.

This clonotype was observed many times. Written as DNA, the CDR3 is TGTGCTAGTGGCCGCCCCGGGGCAAACTATGGCTACACCTTC. Amino acid sequence: CASGRPGANYGYTF. The rearrangement joins TRBV12-5 to TRBJ1-2; TRBD1 might be the D (5 bases). Germline lookup yields CDR1 LGHNT and CDR2 FRNRAP. The CDR3 consists of 14 residues. V lost 6 bases and J lost 2, with 13 bases in between. Full variable domain (remainder filled in from reference TRBV12-5 and TRBJ1-2): DARVTQTPRHKVTEMGQEVTMRCQPILGHNTVFWYRQTMMQGLELLAYFRNRAPLDDSGMPKDRFSAEMPDATLATLKIQPSEPRDSAVYFCASGRPGANYGYTFGSGTRLTVV.

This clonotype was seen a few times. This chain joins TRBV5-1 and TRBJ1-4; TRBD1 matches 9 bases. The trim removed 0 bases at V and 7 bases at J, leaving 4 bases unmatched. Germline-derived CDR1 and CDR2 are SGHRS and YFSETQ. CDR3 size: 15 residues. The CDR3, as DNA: TGCGCCAGCAGCTTGGTACAGGGGGCGCGTGAAAAACTGTTTTTT. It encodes CASSLVQGAREKLFF.

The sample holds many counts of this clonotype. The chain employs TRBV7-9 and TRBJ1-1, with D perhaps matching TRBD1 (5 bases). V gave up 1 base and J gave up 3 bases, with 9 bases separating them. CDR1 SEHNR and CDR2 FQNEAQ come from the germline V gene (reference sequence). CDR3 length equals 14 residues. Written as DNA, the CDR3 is TGTGCCAGCAGCTTAGATGCGGGGGACACTGAAGCTTTCTTT. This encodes CASSLDAGDTEAFF. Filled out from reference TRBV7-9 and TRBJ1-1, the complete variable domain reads DTGVSQNPRHKITKRGQNVTFRCDPISEHNRLYWYRQTLGQGPEFLTYFQNEAQLEKSRLLSDRFSAERPKGSFSTLEIQRTEQGDSAMYLCASSLDAGDTEAFFGQGTRLTVV.

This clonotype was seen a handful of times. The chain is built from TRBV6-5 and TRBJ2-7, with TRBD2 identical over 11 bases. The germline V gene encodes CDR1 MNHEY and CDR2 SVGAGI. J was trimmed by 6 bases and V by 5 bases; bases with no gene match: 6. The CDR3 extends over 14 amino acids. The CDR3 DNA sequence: TGTGCCAGCAGTCTACTAGCGGGAGAACCCGAGCAGTACTTC. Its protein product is CASSLLAGEPEQYF.